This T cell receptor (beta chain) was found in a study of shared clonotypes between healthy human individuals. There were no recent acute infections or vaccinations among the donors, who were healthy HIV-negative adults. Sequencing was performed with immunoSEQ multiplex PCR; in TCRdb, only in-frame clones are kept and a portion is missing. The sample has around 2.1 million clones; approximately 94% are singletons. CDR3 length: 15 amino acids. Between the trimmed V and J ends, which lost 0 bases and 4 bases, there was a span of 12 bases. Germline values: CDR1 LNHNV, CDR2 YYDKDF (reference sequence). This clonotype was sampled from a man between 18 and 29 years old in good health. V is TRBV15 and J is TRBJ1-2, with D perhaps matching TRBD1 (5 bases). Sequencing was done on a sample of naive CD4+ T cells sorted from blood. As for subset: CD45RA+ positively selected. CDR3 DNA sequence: TGTGCCACCAGCAGAGATAGGGACGGGGTCTATGGCTACACCTTC. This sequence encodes CATSRDRDGVYGYTF.